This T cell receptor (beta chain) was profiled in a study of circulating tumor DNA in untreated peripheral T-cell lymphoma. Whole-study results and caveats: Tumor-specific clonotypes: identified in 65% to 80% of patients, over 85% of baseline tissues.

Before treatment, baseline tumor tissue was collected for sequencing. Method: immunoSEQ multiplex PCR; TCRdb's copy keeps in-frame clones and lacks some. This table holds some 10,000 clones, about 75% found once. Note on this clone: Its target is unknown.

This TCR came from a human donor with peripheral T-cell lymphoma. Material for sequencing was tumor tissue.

CDR3 nucleotides: TGTGCCAGCAGCTTCTCCGCTAGCTGGTACGAGCAGTACTTC. Protein product: CASSFSASWYEQYF. This rearrangement joins TRBV11-3 to TRBJ2-7, with D perhaps matching TRBD2 (5 bases). From germline, CDR1 is SGHNT and CDR2 YENEEA. V lost 3 bases, J lost 4 bases, and 13 bases lay in between. The CDR3 loop spans 14 amino acids.